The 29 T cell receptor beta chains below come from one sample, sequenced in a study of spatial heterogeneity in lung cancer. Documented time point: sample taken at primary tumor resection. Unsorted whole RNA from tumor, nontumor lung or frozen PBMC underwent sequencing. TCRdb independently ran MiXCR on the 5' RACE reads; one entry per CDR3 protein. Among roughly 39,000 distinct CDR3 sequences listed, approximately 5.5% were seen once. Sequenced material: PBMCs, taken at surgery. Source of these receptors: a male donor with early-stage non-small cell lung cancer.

CDR3 nucleotides: TGTGCCAGCAGCTTAGATGAATCGGAGGGAAACACCATATATTTT. This encodes CASSLDESEGNTIYF. The J gene is TRBJ1-3, the V gene TRBV7-2; D unresolved. The germline CDR1 and CDR2 sequences are SGHTA and FQGNSA. The CDR3 runs to 15 residues. V lost 1 base and J lost 4, with 11 bases in between.

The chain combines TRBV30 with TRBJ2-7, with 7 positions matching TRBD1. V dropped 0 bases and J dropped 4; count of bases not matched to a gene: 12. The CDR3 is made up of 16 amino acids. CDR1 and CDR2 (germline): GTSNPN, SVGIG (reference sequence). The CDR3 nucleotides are TGTGCCTGGAGTGTACCCGACAGGGAAAATACGTACGAGCAGTACTTC. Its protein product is CAWSVPDRENTYEQYF.

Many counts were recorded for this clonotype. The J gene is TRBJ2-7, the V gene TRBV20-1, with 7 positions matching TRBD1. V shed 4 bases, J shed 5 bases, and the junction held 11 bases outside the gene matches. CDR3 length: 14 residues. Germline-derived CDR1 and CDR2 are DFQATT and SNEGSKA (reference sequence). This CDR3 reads CSATRTGRLNEQYF. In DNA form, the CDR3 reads TGCAGTGCTACCCGGACAGGTCGTCTAAACGAGCAGTACTTC.

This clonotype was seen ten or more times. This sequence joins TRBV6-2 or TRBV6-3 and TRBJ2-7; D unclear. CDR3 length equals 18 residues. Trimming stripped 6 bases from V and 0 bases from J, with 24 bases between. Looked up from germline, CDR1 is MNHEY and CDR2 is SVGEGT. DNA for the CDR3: TGTGCCAGCAGGTCAACTGGGTCAGCCCGCTCGAGCTCCTACGAGCAGTACTTC. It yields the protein CASRSTGSARSSSYEQYF.

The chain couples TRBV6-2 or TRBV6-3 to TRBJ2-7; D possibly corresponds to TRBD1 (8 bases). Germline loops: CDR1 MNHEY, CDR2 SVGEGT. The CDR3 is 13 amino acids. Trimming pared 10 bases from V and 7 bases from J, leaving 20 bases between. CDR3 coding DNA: TGTGCCACCGCTGACAGGGGAGGGCGAGAGCAGTACTTC. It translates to CATADRGGREQYF.

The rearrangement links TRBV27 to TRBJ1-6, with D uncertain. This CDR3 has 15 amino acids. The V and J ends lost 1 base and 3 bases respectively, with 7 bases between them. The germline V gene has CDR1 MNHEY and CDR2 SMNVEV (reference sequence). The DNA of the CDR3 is TGTGCCAGCAGTTTATTGAACAGCTATAATTCACCCCTCCACTTT. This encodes CASSLLNSYNSPLHF.

CDR3 in amino acids: CASRGVRRGSGANVLTF. In nucleotides, the CDR3 is TGTGCCAGCAGGGGGGTGCGGAGGGGATCTGGGGCCAACGTCCTGACTTTC. The chain couples TRBV12-3 or TRBV12-4 to TRBJ2-6, with D perhaps TRBD2 (6 bases). The CDR3 consists of 17 residues. The ends were cut back, 6 bases at V and 1 base at J, with 16 bases in the middle.

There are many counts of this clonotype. DNA of the CDR3: TGTGCCAGCAGTTTATCGCTCATACACGTAGGCAATCAGCCCCAGCATTTT. It translates to CASSLSLIHVGNQPQHF. The V and J genes are TRBV28 and TRBJ1-5; D not resolved. Trimming shortened V by 1 base and J by 2 bases, and 15 bases separated the two germline ends. The CDR3 extends over 17 amino acids. Germline V gene sequence: CDR1 MDHEN, CDR2 SYDVKM. The whole variable domain, remainder taken from reference TRBV28 and TRBJ1-5, is DVKVTQSSRYLVKRTGEKVFLECVQDMDHENMFWYRQDPGLGLRLIYFSYDVKMKEKGDIPEGYSVSREKKERFSLILESASTNQTSMYLCASSLSLIHVGNQPQHFGDGTRLSIL.

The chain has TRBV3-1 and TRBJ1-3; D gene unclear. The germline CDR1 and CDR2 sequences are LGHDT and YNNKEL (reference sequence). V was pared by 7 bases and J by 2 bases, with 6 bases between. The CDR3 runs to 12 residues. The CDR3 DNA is TGTGCCAGCACGGCAGCTGGAAACACCATATATTTT. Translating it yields CASTAAGNTIYF.

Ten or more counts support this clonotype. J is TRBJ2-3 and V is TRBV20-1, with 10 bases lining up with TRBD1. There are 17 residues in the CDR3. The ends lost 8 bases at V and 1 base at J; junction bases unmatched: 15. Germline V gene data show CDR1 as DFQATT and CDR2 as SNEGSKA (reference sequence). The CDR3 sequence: CSTAGTGVPGGTDTQYF. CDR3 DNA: TGCAGTACCGCCGGGACAGGGGTACCCGGAGGCACAGATACGCAGTATTTT.

The CDR3 sequence is CASSLNPGGSYNEQFF. DNA of the CDR3: TGTGCCAGCAGCTTAAATCCGGGGGGCTCCTACAATGAGCAGTTCTTC. The rearrangement links TRBV13 to TRBJ2-1; the match to TRBD2 covers 7 bases. The CDR3 length is 16 residues. CDR1 and CDR2 (germline): PRHDT, FYEKMQ (reference sequence). After removal of 2 bases from V and 0 bases from J, the junction contained 4 bases not matched to a gene.

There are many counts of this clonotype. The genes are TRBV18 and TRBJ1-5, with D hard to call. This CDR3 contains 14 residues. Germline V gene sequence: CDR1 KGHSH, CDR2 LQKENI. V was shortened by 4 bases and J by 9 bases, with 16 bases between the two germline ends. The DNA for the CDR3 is TGTGCCAGCTCACTTAACAGACAAAGAATGCCCCAGCATTTT. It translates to CASSLNRQRMPQHF.

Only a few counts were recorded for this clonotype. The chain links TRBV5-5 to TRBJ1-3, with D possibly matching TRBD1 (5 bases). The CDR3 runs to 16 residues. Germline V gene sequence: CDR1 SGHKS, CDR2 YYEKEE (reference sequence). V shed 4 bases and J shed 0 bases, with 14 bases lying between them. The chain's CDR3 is CASSPLGPISGNTIYF. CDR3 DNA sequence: TGTGCCAGCAGCCCCTTGGGGCCGATCTCTGGAAACACCATATATTTT.

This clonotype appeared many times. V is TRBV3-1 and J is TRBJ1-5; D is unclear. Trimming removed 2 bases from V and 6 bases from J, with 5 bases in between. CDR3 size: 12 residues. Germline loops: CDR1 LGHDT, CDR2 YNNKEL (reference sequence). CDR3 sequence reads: CASSQSGQPQHF. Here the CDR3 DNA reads TGTGCCAGCAGCCAATCGGGTCAGCCCCAGCATTTT.

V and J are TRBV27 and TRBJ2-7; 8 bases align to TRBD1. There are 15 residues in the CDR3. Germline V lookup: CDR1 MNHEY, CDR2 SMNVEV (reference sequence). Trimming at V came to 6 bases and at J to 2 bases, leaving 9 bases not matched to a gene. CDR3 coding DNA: TGTGCCAGCAGCCAAGGACAGGGAAGGGCCTACGAGCAGTACTTC. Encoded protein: CASSQGQGRAYEQYF.

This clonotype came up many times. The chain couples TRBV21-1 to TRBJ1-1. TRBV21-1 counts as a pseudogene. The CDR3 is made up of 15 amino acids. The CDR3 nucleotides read TGTGCCAGCACCAAGGAAGGGACTCCAAACACTGAAGCTTTCTTT. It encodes CASTKEGTPNTEAFF.

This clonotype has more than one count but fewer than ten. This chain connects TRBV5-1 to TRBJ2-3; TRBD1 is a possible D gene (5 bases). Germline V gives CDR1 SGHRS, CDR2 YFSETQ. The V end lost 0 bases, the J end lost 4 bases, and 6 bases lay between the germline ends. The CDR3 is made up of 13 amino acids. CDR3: CASSLGGADTQYF. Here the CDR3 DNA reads TGCGCCAGCAGCTTGGGGGGCGCAGATACGCAGTATTTT.

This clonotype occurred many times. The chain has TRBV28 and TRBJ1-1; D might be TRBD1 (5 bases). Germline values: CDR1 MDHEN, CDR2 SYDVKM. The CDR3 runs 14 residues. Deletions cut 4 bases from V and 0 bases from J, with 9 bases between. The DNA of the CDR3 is TGTGCCAGCAGTTCTTCAGGGTTGAACACTGAAGCTTTCTTT. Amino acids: CASSSSGLNTEAFF.

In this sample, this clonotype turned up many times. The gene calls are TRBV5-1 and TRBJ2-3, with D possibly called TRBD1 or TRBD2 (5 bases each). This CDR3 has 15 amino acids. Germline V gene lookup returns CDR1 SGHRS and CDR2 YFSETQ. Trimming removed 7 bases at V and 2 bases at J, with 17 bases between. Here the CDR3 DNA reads TGCGCCAGCTTTCCCGGGACCATCTCCACAGATACGCAGTATTTT. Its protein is CASFPGTISTDTQYF.

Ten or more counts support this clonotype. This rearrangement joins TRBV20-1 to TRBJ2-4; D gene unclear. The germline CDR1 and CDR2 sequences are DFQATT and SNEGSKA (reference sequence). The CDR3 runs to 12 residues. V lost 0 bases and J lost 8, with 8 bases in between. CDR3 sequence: CSARDLSDIQYF. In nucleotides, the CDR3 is TGCAGTGCTAGAGATTTAAGTGACATTCAGTACTTC.

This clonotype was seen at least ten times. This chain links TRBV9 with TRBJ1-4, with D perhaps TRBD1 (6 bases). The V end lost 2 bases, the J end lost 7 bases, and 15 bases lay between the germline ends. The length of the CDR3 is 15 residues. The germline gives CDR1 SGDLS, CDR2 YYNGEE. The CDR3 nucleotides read TGTGCCAGCAGCGTCTCCGGGACAAAAGGTGAAAAACTGTTTTTT. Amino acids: CASSVSGTKGEKLFF.

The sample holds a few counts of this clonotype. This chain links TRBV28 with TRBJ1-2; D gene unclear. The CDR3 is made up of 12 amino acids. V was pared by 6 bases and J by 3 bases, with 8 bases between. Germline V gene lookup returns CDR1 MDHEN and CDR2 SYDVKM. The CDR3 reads CASRAVDYGYTF. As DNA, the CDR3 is TGTGCCAGCAGGGCCGTGGACTATGGCTACACCTTC.

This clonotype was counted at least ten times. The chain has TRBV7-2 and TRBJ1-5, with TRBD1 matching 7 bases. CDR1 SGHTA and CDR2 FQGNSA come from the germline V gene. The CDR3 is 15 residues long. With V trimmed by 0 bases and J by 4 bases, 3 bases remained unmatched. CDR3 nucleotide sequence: TGTGCCAGCAGCTTAGCTCTGGGACAGAATCAGCCCCAGCATTTT. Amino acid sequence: CASSLALGQNQPQHF.

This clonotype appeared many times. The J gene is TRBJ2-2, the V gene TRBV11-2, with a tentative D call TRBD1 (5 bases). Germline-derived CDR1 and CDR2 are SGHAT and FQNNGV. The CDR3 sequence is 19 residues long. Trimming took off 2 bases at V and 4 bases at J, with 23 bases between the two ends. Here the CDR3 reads CASSLSPVGRRQGTGELFF. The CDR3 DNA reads TGTGCCAGCAGCTTATCCCCCGTGGGGCGGCGGCAGGGCACCGGGGAGCTGTTTTTT.

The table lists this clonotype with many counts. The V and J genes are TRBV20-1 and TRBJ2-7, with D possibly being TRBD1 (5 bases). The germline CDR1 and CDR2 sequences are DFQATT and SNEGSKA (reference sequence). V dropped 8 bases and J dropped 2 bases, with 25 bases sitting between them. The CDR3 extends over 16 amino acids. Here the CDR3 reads CSTRKGARDGTYEQYF. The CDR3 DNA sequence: TGCAGTACAAGAAAAGGGGCACGTGACGGAACCTACGAGCAGTACTTC.

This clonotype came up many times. CDR3 sequence (DNA): TGTGCCAGCAGCGTAGGGGGGACAGGTACCTACGAGCAGTACTTC. Translating it yields CASSVGGTGTYEQYF. The chain links TRBV9 to TRBJ2-7, with TRBD1 matching over 8 bases. This CDR3 is 15 amino acids long. The germline V gene has CDR1 SGDLS and CDR2 YYNGEE. Trimming cost V 0 bases and J 2 bases; bases outside gene matches: 4.

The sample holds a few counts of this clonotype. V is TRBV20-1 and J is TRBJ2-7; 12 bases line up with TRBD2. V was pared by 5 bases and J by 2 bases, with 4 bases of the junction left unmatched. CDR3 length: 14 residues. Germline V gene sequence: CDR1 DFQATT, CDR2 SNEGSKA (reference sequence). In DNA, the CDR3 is TGCAGTGCTTCTAGCGGGGGGGCGGCCTACGAGCAGTACTTC. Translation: CSASSGGAAYEQYF.

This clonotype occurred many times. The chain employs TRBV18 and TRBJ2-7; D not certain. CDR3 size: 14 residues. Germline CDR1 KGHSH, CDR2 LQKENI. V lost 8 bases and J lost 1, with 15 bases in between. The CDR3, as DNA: TGTGCCAGCGCCCCATCGTTTTATTCCTACGAGCAGTACTTC. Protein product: CASAPSFYSYEQYF.

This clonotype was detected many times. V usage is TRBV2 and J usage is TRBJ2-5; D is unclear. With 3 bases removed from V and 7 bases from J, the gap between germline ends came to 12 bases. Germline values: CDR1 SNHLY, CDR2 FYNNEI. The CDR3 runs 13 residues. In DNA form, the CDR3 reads TGTGCCAGCAGTGATCCCGGCCTGGGGACCCAGTACTTC. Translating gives CASSDPGLGTQYF.